The rows below give T cell receptor beta chains drawn from one sample of a study of beta chain features in type 1 diabetes. Produced via immunoSEQ multiplex PCR; TCRdb's table is partial and in-frame only. This sample has around 250,000 clones, with roughly 13% found just once. The specimen sequenced was naive CD4+ T cells from blood. Source of these receptors: a woman in her forties in good health. Both conserved end residues are part of each CDR3. The order of the fields is CDR3 protein, CDR3 DNA, J gene, D gene, clone size, V gene. The D gene is left open where the match is weak. The size field is filled for only some rows; it gives once, few, many or a size class.

CAISARGATNEQFF TGTGCCATCAGTGCTCGCGGGGCGACCAATGAGCAGTTCTTC TRBJ2-1 - few TRBV10-3
CASSSPRDSSPLHF TGTGCCAGCAGCAGTCCTCGGGACAGTTCACCCCTCCACTTT TRBJ1-6 TRBD1 - TRBV11-2
CASSLGTVENIQYF TGTGCCAGCTCGCTCGGGACAGTGGAAAACATTCAGTACTTC TRBJ2-4 TRBD1 few TRBV18
CAKPGAYGYTF TGTGCGAAGCCTGGTGCCTATGGCTACACCTTC TRBJ1-2 - few TRBV2
CASSLRRGYSDNEQFF TGCGCCAGCAGCTTGCGGCGGGGATATAGCGACAATGAGCAGTTCTTC TRBJ2-1 - - TRBV5-1
CSVAGDRETQYF TGCAGCGTTGCGGGGGATCGGGAGACCCAGTACTTC TRBJ2-5 - - TRBV29-1
CASRGLAGSTDTQYF TGTGCCAGCAGAGGACTAGCAGGTAGCACAGATACGCAGTATTTT TRBJ2-3 TRBD2 - TRBV2
CASSLDIVREQYF TGCGCCAGCAGCTTGGATATCGTCCGGGAGCAGTACTTC TRBJ2-7 - few TRBV5-1
CASSPGAVGYGYTF TGTGCCAGCAGCCCCGGAGCCGTCGGCTATGGCTACACCTTC TRBJ1-2 - - TRBV11-2
CASSRTGDQPQHF TGTGCCAGCAGCCGGACGGGGGATCAGCCCCAGCATTTT TRBJ1-5 - few TRBV5-6
CASSLNDWVASYEQYF TGTGCCAGCAGTTTAAACGACTGGGTCGCCTCCTACGAGCAGTACTTC TRBJ2-7 - few TRBV28
CASSFITGANTEAFF TGCGCCAGCAGCTTCATTACAGGGGCGAACACTGAAGCTTTCTTT TRBJ1-1 TRBD1 - TRBV5-1
CASSSPPGGNTEAFF TGTGCCAGCAGCTCACCACCCGGGGGGAACACTGAAGCTTTCTTT TRBJ1-1 - - TRBV5-4
CSVEEVLTSTDTQYF TGCAGCGTTGAAGAGGTCCTCACTAGCACAGATACGCAGTATTTT TRBJ2-3 - - TRBV29-1
CASSSHLSGGYYEQYF TGTGCCAGCAGCTCCCACCTAAGCGGGGGATACTACGAGCAGTACTTC TRBJ2-7 TRBD2 few TRBV7-2
CASSIVQSETQYF TGTGCCAGTAGTATTGTGCAGTCCGAGACCCAGTACTTC TRBJ2-5 - - TRBV19
CATSRTAPLYEQYF TGTGCCACCAGCAGGACAGCCCCCCTCTACGAGCAGTACTTC TRBJ2-7 - - TRBV15
CASRPPGNSPLHF TGTGCCAGCAGACCTCCGGGGAATTCACCCCTCCACTTT TRBJ1-6 - - TRBV2
CASSQDAGNPTHYNEQFF TGTGCCAGCAGCCAAGACGCCGGGAACCCAACCCACTACAATGAGCAGTTCTTC TRBJ2-1 - - TRBV14
CASRQDRDYNEQFF TGTGCCAGCAGGCAGGACAGGGACTACAATGAGCAGTTCTTC TRBJ2-1 TRBD1 - TRBV6-6